This TCR beta chain was profiled in a study of blood T cell repertoires in COVID-19. For the study at large: Researchers got acute and convalescent COVID-19 samples from the United States, Italy and Spain.

The authors' processing: Quantification of nucleated cells was approximated via reference gene primer amplification. The data were produced by immunoSEQ multiplex PCR, yet TCRdb's version contains in-frame clones alone and is incomplete. The V and J calls and clone size are taken from that table; D and trimming were inferred from the DNA. This sample has hundreds of thousands of clones, with over 85% found just once. V lost 4 bases to trimming and J lost 4 bases, with 13 bases between them. Germline V gene data show CDR1 as LGHNA and CDR2 as YNFKEQ. There are 14 residues in the CDR3. Followed over time, Seattle patients had been enrolled while infection was active.

The source of this sequence is a man between 18 and 29 years old with COVID-19, enrolled during active disease. The sequenced sample was peripheral blood. J is TRBJ2-5 and V is TRBV4-2; D possibly corresponds to TRBD1 (6 bases). Here the CDR3 reads CASSLSTGGETQYF. As DNA, the CDR3 is TGTGCCAGCAGCCTTTCGACAGGTGGAGAGACCCAGTACTTC.